This T cell receptor beta chain was retrieved from a study of blood T cells in healthy people across ages. Study-wide findings and caveats: Naive CD4+ cell counts and diversity both ran higher in long-lived than in aged donors.

Combining a sample-barcoded 5' primer with a J-beta primer mix, a second PCR ran for roughly 7 to 11 cycles. Each cDNA was tagged by a template-switch adaptor containing 12 random nucleotides. In TCRdb, the 5' RACE reads were re-called with MiXCR into one record per CDR3 protein. The sample has about 1.4 million distinct CDR3 sequences, approximately 63% seen once; the top ten hold about 6.7%. CDR1 KGHDR and CDR2 SFDVKD come from the germline V gene. J gave up 13 bases and V 2 bases, and 15 bases lay outside the gene matches. The CDR3 length is 16 residues. Points on this clonotype: As yet, its antigen is unknown.

Sequenced sample: blood. The V and J genes are TRBV24-1 and TRBJ2-5; 10 bases fit TRBD2. This clonotype was sampled from a man aged 18 to 35 in good health. CDR3 in DNA: TGTGCCACCAGTGATTCGGGCGGACTAGCGGCCTCCCCTACGTACTTC. Translation gives CATSDSGGLAASPTYF.